Only a few counts were recorded for the clone carrying this TCR beta chain. The antigen is unknown. Time point here: healthy volunteer bleed at 6 weeks. The authors extracted total RNA from unfractionated whole blood. MiXCR was run by TCRdb on the RACE reads, yielding one entry per CDR3 protein. The sample has around 35,000 distinct CDR3 sequences, around 5.5% seen once; the top ten hold more than 10%. There are 16 residues in the CDR3. The V and J ends lost 2 bases and 3 bases, in that order; junction bases with no gene match: 7. The source of the sample is a study of human T cells and chemical hapten exposure. Broader study findings: No change in TCRs above 1 in 1000 frequency was produced by DPC sensitization.

The chain recombines TRBV23-1 with TRBJ2-7; 10 bases line up with TRBD1. TRBV23-1 qualifies as an ORF whose function is uncertain. The TCR was taken from a human donor in good health. Some clones in this sample may be carry-over from other donors' samples. The sample taken for sequencing was whole blood. The CDR3 DNA sequence: TGCGCCAGCAGTCAAGGTGGACAGGGGGTATGCTACGAGCAGTACTTC. Protein product: CASSQGGQGVCYEQYF.